Included here is one TCR beta chain sequence, with context. TCRdb's copy holds only in-frame clones and misses some; the assay was immunoSEQ multiplex PCR. The sample holds about 82,000 clones, around 89% seen once. The data were obtained in a study of blood T cell repertoires in COVID-19. Germline CDR1 is MNHEY and CDR2 is SMNVEV (reference sequence). This CDR3 has 14 amino acids. Trimming pared 0 bases from V and 3 bases from J, leaving 8 bases between. Participant age was roughly 18 to 95 years, and participants resided in fewer than 25 US areas. The chain recombines TRBV27 with TRBJ1-1; D unclear. This receptor was taken from a woman between 45 and 65 years old with acute COVID-19. Sequencing was performed on PBMCs or T cells enriched from blood (not recorded which). The CDR3 bases are TGTGCCAGCAGTTTATCGAAGAGTTACACTGAAGCTTTCTTT. Amino acid sequence: CASSLSKSYTEAFF.